What follows are 20 T cell receptor beta chains derived from one specimen sequenced in a study of cytomegalovirus exposure and HLA in healthy donors. A multiplex PCR was run with 60 Vbeta primers and 13 Jbeta primers. Some clones are missing from TCRdb's copy, which holds only in-frame ones; the method was immunoSEQ multiplex PCR. This table has 130,000 to 150,000 clones, roughly 70% appearing once. Sequences were obtained from PBMCs. The source of these receptors is a young man in good health and CMV-seropositive.

The rearrangement links TRBV6-5 to TRBJ2-5, with 9 nucleotides matching TRBD1. The V gene end was trimmed by 6 bases and the J gene end by 2 bases; junction bases not matched to a gene: 4. Germline CDR1 and CDR2: MNHEY and SVGAGI. The length of the CDR3 is 14 residues. The CDR3 region has the DNA TGTGCCAGCAGCCGACAGGGGGTGCAAGAGACCCAGTACTTC. Residues: CASSRQGVQETQYF.

The V and J genes are TRBV27 and TRBJ2-1; the match to TRBD1 covers 9 bases. Losses at the gene ends were 10 bases for V and 5 bases for J; bases not matched to a gene: 9. CDR3 size: 14 residues. Germline CDR1 MNHEY, CDR2 SMNVEV (reference sequence). The CDR3 spells CATGTGFYHNEQFF. The CDR3 bases are TGTGCCACCGGGACAGGGTTCTATCACAATGAGCAGTTCTTC.

The chain is built from TRBV5-1 and TRBJ1-1, with D maybe TRBD1 (5 bases). Trimming removed 5 bases from V and 4 bases from J, with 15 bases in between. The germline gives CDR1 SGHRS, CDR2 YFSETQ. CDR3 length equals 14 residues. CDR3 DNA: TGCGCCAGCAGTAATTCAGGGTCGGGCACTGAAGCTTTCTTT. It codes for CASSNSGSGTEAFF.

The rearrangement uses TRBV7-2 and TRBJ2-1; 9 positions agree with TRBD2. The CDR3 has 16 residues. The germline V gene has CDR1 SGHTA and CDR2 FQGNSA. V dropped 1 base and J dropped 1; count of bases not matched to a gene: 2. In DNA form, the CDR3 reads TGTGCCAGCAGCTTAGGTCTAGCGGGATCCTACAATGAGCAGTTCTTC. Translation gives CASSLGLAGSYNEQFF.

The chain is built from TRBV5-1 and TRBJ2-2; 7 bases are shared with TRBD2. J gave up 3 bases and V 3 bases, and 2 bases lay outside the gene matches. The CDR3 runs to 14 residues. Germline CDR1 reads SGHRS; CDR2 reads YFSETQ. The CDR3 region is CASSYRGDTGELFF. The CDR3, as DNA: TGCGCCAGCAGCTACCGGGGGGACACCGGGGAGCTGTTTTTT.

The chain joins TRBV7-8 to TRBJ1-3, with D tentatively TRBD1 (5 bases). The CDR3 loop spans 16 amino acids. CDR1 and CDR2 (germline): SGHVS, FQNEAQ. Trimming cost V 0 bases and J 4 bases, with 13 bases left between them. CDR3 nucleotide sequence: TGTGCCAGCAGCTTAGCGCCCCAGGGATCCGGAAACACCATATATTTT. Its translation: CASSLAPQGSGNTIYF. The full variable domain, with the rest looked up from reference TRBV7-8 and TRBJ1-3, is GAGVSQSPRYKVAKRGQDVALRCDPISGHVSLFWYQQALGQGPEFLTYFQNEAQLDKSGLPSDRFFAERPEGSVSTLKIQRTQQEDSAVYLCASSLAPQGSGNTIYFGEGSWLTVV.

The rearrangement links TRBV29-1 to TRBJ1-3; D gene uncertain. Per the germline V gene, CDR1 is SQVTM and CDR2 is ANQGSEA. CDR3 length: 13 amino acids. Trimming shortened V by 7 bases and J by 3 bases, and 13 bases separated the two germline ends. The CDR3 protein is CSASPISGNTIYF. The DNA for the CDR3 is TGCAGCGCTTCCCCGATCAGTGGAAACACCATATATTTT.

The V gene is TRBV7-6, the J gene TRBJ2-3; tentatively, D is TRBD2 (7 bases). Germline V gene sequence: CDR1 SGHVS, CDR2 FNYEAQ. This CDR3 has 16 amino acids. Trimming took off 0 bases at V and 5 bases at J, with 15 bases between the two ends. CDR3 sequence (DNA): TGTGCCAGCAGCTTAGCCTGGACTAGGGGGGAAGATACGCAGTATTTT. It encodes CASSLAWTRGEDTQYF. The full variable domain, completed using reference TRBV7-6 and TRBJ2-3, is GAGVSQSPRYKVTKRGQDVALRCDPISGHVSLYWYRQALGQGPEFLTYFNYEAQQDKSGLPNDRFSAERPEGSISTLTIQRTEQRDSAMYRCASSLAWTRGEDTQYFGPGTRLTVL.

This clone has only a few counts. The J gene is TRBJ1-6, the V gene TRBV6-6; the D gene is possibly TRBD1 (6 bases). This CDR3 contains 15 residues. Germline values: CDR1 MNHNY, CDR2 SVGAGI (reference sequence). The V and J ends lost 6 bases and 8 bases respectively, with 17 bases between them. DNA of the CDR3: TGTGCCAGCAGCCCTCGGGGGGCAGAGGATTCACCCCTCCACTTT. The encoded protein is CASSPRGAEDSPLHF.

This rearrangement joins TRBV28 to TRBJ1-5; D is ambiguous. CDR1 is MDHEN and CDR2 is SYDVKM in the germline V gene. V lost 2 bases and J lost 1, with 12 bases in between. The CDR3 totals 16 residues. For the CDR3, the DNA is TGTGCCAGCAGTTTAATCGGTGTCACGAGCAATCAGCCCCAGCATTTT. The encoded protein is CASSLIGVTSNQPQHF.

The J gene is TRBJ2-1, the V gene TRBV10-2, with TRBD2 matching over 8 bases. Germline CDR1 reads WSHSY; CDR2 reads SAAADI. V dropped 4 bases and J dropped 4; count of bases not matched to a gene: 6. This CDR3 has 15 residues. Here the CDR3 reads CASSASSGVYNEQFF. CDR3 bases: TGCGCCAGCAGTGCTAGTAGCGGGGTATACAATGAGCAGTTCTTC.

The rearrangement joins TRBV5-1 to TRBJ1-5, with 8 bases lining up with TRBD1. The CDR3 covers 14 residues. Trimming took 4 bases from V and 6 from J; bases not matched to a gene: 6. Per the germline V gene, CDR1 is SGHRS and CDR2 is YFSETQ. The CDR3 DNA reads as TGCGCCAGCAGCGCCGCAGGGGGCGGTCAGCCCCAGCATTTT. Protein sequence: CASSAAGGGQPQHF.

This clone was detected only a few times. The chain couples TRBV10-2 to TRBJ1-6, with D tentatively TRBD1 (5 bases). The CDR3 covers 12 residues. Germline CDR1 WSHSY, CDR2 SAAADI. V was pared by 4 bases and J by 8 bases, with 6 bases between. The CDR3 DNA sequence: TGCGCCAGCAGTGTAGGGGATTCACCCCTCCACTTT. Translating gives CASSVGDSPLHF.

The chain has TRBV6-6 and TRBJ2-7; tentatively, D is TRBD1 (5 bases). The V end lost 5 bases, the J end lost 9 bases, and 20 bases lay between the germline ends. Per germline, CDR1 MNHNY and CDR2 SVGAGI (reference sequence). The CDR3 covers 14 residues. This CDR3 reads CASSPTDRILGQYF. CDR3 in DNA: TGTGCCAGCAGTCCGACAGACCGTATCCTAGGGCAGTACTTC.

This chain links TRBV28 with TRBJ2-5; TRBD2 agrees at 9 bases. V lost 3 bases to trimming and J lost 2 bases; unmatched junction nucleotides: 7. Germline values: CDR1 MDHEN, CDR2 SYDVKM. This CDR3 spans 16 amino acids. The CDR3 DNA reads TGTGCCAGCAGTTTGGATAGCGGGAGTTCACAAGAGACCCAGTACTTC. Translating it yields CASSLDSGSSQETQYF.

This rearrangement joins TRBV5-4 to TRBJ2-7, with 8 positions matching TRBD1. This CDR3 comprises 15 residues. Trimming removed 3 bases from V and 2 bases from J; junction bases left unmatched: 7. Per germline, CDR1 SGHNT and CDR2 YYREEE (reference sequence). In DNA form, the CDR3 reads TGTGCCAGCAGCTCTCAGACAGGGGAAACCTACGAGCAGTACTTC. It specifies CASSSQTGETYEQYF.

The chain couples TRBV6-5 to TRBJ2-7; D perhaps matches TRBD1 (5 bases). CDR3 size: 15 residues. V lost 6 bases, J lost 3 bases, and 18 bases lay in between. The germline gives CDR1 MNHEY, CDR2 SVGAGI. The CDR3 nucleotides read TGTGCCAGCAGACGGCGGACAACCTCGAACTACGAGCAGTACTTC. This gives the protein CASRRRTTSNYEQYF.

Only a few counts were recorded for this clone. This chain uses TRBV12-1 with TRBJ1-4; the table calls TRBD1, which could not be checked here. TRBV12-1 is described as a pseudogene. The CDR3 spans 15 residues. DNA for the CDR3: TGTGCCAGCAGCTCCCCCGCAGGGGGTAATGAAAAACTGTTTTTT. Translated, it gives CASSSPAGGNEKLFF.

This sequence joins TRBV25-1 and TRBJ1-1, with D unclear. Trimming removed 5 bases from V and 10 bases from J, with 17 bases in between. Per the germline V gene, CDR1 is MGHDK and CDR2 is SYGVNS. The CDR3 is 13 residues long. The CDR3 DNA reads as TGTGCCAGCAGTCCTAGGTCGGCCTCGATAGCTTTCTTT. It translates to CASSPRSASIAFF. Full variable domain (missing parts from reference TRBV25-1 and TRBJ1-1): EADIYQTPRYLVIGTGKKITLECSQTMGHDKMYWYQQDPGMELHLIHYSYGVNSTEKGDLSSESTVSRIRTEHFPLTLESARPSHTSQYLCASSPRSASIAFFGQGTRLTVV.

V usage is TRBV6-5 and J usage is TRBJ1-2; TRBD1 aligns across 7 bases. The germline V gene has CDR1 MNHEY and CDR2 SVGAGI. The CDR3 has 15 residues. With 2 bases clipped from V and 3 bases from J, the junction kept 6 bases outside the gene matches. CDR3 region: CASSYLTGDYYGYTF. CDR3 DNA: TGTGCCAGCAGTTACCTAACAGGGGATTACTATGGCTACACCTTC.